The sequence of this T cell receptor beta chain was determined in a study of blood T cells in healthy people across ages (dated by TCRdb to the mid-2010s). Regarding the study in general: In model experiments, roughly one uniquely barcoded TCR beta cDNA molecule per two T cells was captured by template switching. Four age groups were formed from the donors: young (average approximately 15 years), middle-aged (approximately 42), aged (approximately 60) and long-lived (around 80). To avoid experimental bias, donors of different ages were spread randomly across the sequencing lanes. Using the same blood draw, the study looked at two additional independent replicas of 1 million unique cDNA reads for two donors, one aged 18 to 30 and the other aged 80 or older. Age-related changes in TCR beta repertoire diversity were measured in the study by deep sequencing normalized with unique cDNA molecular identifiers. Study-wide conclusions, independent of this receptor: There was a strong correlation between observed TCR beta diversity and the percentage of naive T cells measured by flow cytometry. Estimates of total diversity based on one million sequenced T cells were regarded as lower bounds and as underestimates. Because the CMV infection status of the donors was unknown, age-related changes in expanded clonotypes may potentially have been confounded. Compared with the aged group, the long-lived group had more naive CD4+ T cells, fewer expanded clones and increased TCR diversity, a pattern suggesting age selection. Observed TCR beta diversity per million T cells fell roughly linearly with age, and a significant reduction was already apparent by age around 40. Conclusive comparison of naive and antigen-experienced compartments was prevented by the profiling of bulk unsorted PBMCs.

The receptor library was made with 5' RACE. Sequenced on an Illumina HiSeq 2500. The second PCR ran for roughly 7 to 12 cycles and used a J-beta primer mix along with a sample-barcoded 5' primer. A template-switch 5' adaptor carrying 12 random nucleotides introduced a unique molecular identifier onto each TCR beta cDNA molecule. Each sample yielded at least 2.5 million CDR3-containing paired-end reads. All of the RNA was converted into first-strand cDNA using the Mint cDNA synthesis kit, with a TRBC-specific oligonucleotide serving as the primer. Following uracil-DNA glycosylase treatment, a first 18-cycle PCR with universal primers M1SS and BC2_uni_R was performed on all cDNA. From the authors' description of their analysis: For normalization, 1 million high-quality reads, each with a distinct molecular identifier, were randomly selected from each sample. Reads with shared molecular identifiers were discarded instead of being binned into consensus sequences. MiTCR, run with a Q25 quality threshold and the strictest error-elimination algorithm, handled CDR3 identification, clonotype clustering and error correction. Lower-bound total TCR beta diversity was estimated with a nonparametric unseen species model using Euler transformation. TCRdb handled the public reads itself, with Q25 trimming in fastp and clone calling in MiXCR, and kept productive beta chains. Identical CDR3 proteins give one entry, which carries the most common genes and DNA. The V and J calls, along with clone size, are taken from TCRdb and not from the paper's own processing. For this sample the table gives about 730,000 distinct CDR3 sequences, of which roughly 43% were detected only once. Less than 25% of the sample goes to the ten largest clones.

In its sample, this clonotype was seen once. Its antigen is unknown. No clone much larger than this one lies a single base away; base qualities are absent. A single read makes a weak case. For CDR1 and CDR2, the germline V gene lists LGHNA and YSLEER. Clipping removes 2 bases from V and 13 bases from J, with 16 as the unmatched junction base count. The CDR3 runs 15 residues from the cysteine to the phenylalanine. The read is trimmed to its CDR3 DNA, 45 bases read in frame from base 1. The donors were roughly 40 Caucasian individuals from Russia, aged roughly 6 to 90 years, who were systemically healthy. Ten milliliters of peripheral blood were drawn from each donor into EDTA-treated Vacutainer tubes. Ficoll-Paque density-gradient centrifugation was used to isolate PBMCs, with at least 7 million per sample. Trizol reagent was used to extract total RNA from PBMCs, with at least 5.5 micrograms per sample. Naive CD45RAhigh/CD27high T cell percentages were measured by flow cytometry on a PBMC aliquot from every donor.

The sequencing input was blood. The TCR originated in a woman aged 55-75 years in good health. The V and J genes are TRBV4-3 and TRBJ2-5, with TRBD1 matching 7 junction bases. The CDR3 sequence is CASSQQSGQARDRYF. The DNA sequence is given as TGCGCCAGCAGCCAACAATCAGGACAGGCAAGGGACCGGTACTTC.